In its sample, the clone carrying this TCR beta chain was seen a few times. Its target is unknown. This specimen includes other DNA sequences encoding the same CDR3. The CDR3 runs to 14 residues. In germline, CDR1 is SGHRS, CDR2 YFSETQ. V lost 0 bases, J lost 1 base, and 0 bases stayed unmatched. This entry belongs to a study of cytomegalovirus exposure and HLA in healthy donors. Study-level findings and limits: Later analysis found that TCR beta chains associated with HLA were more clonally expanded than other, equally common chains.

Primers for the PCR totalled 60 Vbeta and 13 Jbeta. Clones were sequenced by immunoSEQ multiplex PCR, and TCRdb holds only the in-frame ones, with some missing. The data show 110,000 to 150,000 clones, less than 85% seen once. Sequencing used PBMCs. The J gene is TRBJ2-5, the V gene TRBV5-1; 7 nucleotides align to TRBD1. This sequence originates from a woman in her forties or fifties in good health and CMV-seropositive. CDR3 sequence: CASSLGQGQETQYF. DNA for the CDR3: TGCGCCAGCAGCTTGGGACAGGGCCAAGAGACCCAGTACTTC. The full variable domain, in which reference TRBV5-1 and TRBJ2-5 provide the parts outside the CDR3, is KAGVTQTPRYLIKTRGQQVTLSCSPISGHRSVSWYQQTPGQGLQFLFEYFSETQRNKGNFPGRFSGRQFSNSRSEMNVSTLELGDSALYLCASSLGQGQETQYFGPGTRLLVL.